A single sample is the source of the 16 T cell receptor beta chains below, sequenced in a study of regulatory T cells in long-lasting Graves disease. Relying on iRepertoire HTBI primers and Arm-PCR of CDR3 regions, the team built TCR beta libraries. Via MiXCR, TCRdb re-called the multiplex PCR reads, giving one row per CDR3 protein. This table holds some 300,000 distinct CDR3 sequences, more than 20% found once. Time point in this sample: persistent/refractory GD, antithyroid drugs over 5 years with positive TRAb. Extracted PBMC RNA gave rise to the TCR library. Sequenced material: peripheral blood mononuclear cells (PBMCs), taken when the disease was refractory, from a patient treated with antithyroid drugs. The receptors come from a female donor with Graves disease.

The V and J genes are TRBV5-6 and TRBJ2-5; D unresolved. The V gene lost 4 bases and the J gene lost 5 bases, with 12 bases spanning the gap. Germline CDR1 is SGHDT and CDR2 is YYEEEE. The CDR3 consists of 13 residues. The chain's CDR3 is CASSRPASETQYF. The CDR3 DNA reads as TGTGCCAGCAGCCGACCCGCCTCGGAGACCCAGTACTTC.

This clonotype came up many times. This sequence joins TRBV28 and TRBJ1-5; no firm D call. Germline CDR1 and CDR2: MDHEN and SYDVKM. The CDR3 length is 13 residues. Trimming cost V 4 bases and J 3 bases, with 7 bases left between them. CDR3 DNA: TGTGCCAGCAGTTACTCGACCAATCAGCCCCAGCATTTT. Its translation is CASSYSTNQPQHF. The variable domain in full, with the rest retrieved from reference TRBV28 and TRBJ1-5, is DVKVTQSSRYLVKRTGEKVFLECVQDMDHENMFWYRQDPGLGLRLIYFSYDVKMKEKGDIPEGYSVSREKKERFSLILESASTNQTSMYLCASSYSTNQPQHFGDGTRLSIL.

This chain joins TRBV20-1 and TRBJ2-7; 14 nucleotides align to TRBD2. V trimming: 5 bases; J trimming: 7 bases; junction bases outside the gene matches: 4. Germline CDR1 DFQATT, CDR2 SNEGSKA (reference sequence). This CDR3 spans 13 amino acids. Here the CDR3 DNA reads TGCAGTGCTGGGACTAGCGGGAGTTGGGAGCAGTACTTC. Encoded protein: CSAGTSGSWEQYF.

This clonotype was picked up a small number of times. The V call is TRBV6-5, the J call TRBJ2-7; 11 bases map to TRBD2. J gave up 0 bases and V 0 bases, and 1 base lay outside the gene matches. CDR1 is MNHEY, CDR2 SVGAGI, per germline. The CDR3 is made up of 16 amino acids. The CDR3 loop is CASSYSLAGGSYEQYF. The CDR3 DNA reads TGTGCCAGCAGTTACTCGCTAGCGGGAGGCTCCTACGAGCAGTACTTC.

Comment on this clonotype: A read error is possible here, since a much larger clone lies one base away. The CDR3 DNA reads TGTGCCAGCGGCCAAGCAGGGCTCCGGGGCTTCTCTGAAGCTTTCTTT. This gives the protein CASGQAGLRGFSEAFF. V and J are TRBV3-1 and TRBJ1-1; possibly TRBD1 for D (5 bases). Germline CDR1 and CDR2: LGHDT and YNNKEL (reference sequence). The CDR3 is 16 amino acids.

This clonotype turned up a few times. This chain joins TRBV7-3 and TRBJ2-7, with D uncertain. Trimming removed 5 bases at V and 0 bases at J, with 11 bases between. Germline V gives CDR1 SGHTA, CDR2 FQGTGA. The length of the CDR3 is 14 residues. CDR3 in DNA: TGTGCCAGCAGCCCAGATGATAGCTCCTACGAGCAGTACTTC. It yields the protein CASSPDDSSYEQYF.

The chain has TRBV9 and TRBJ2-7; TRBD2 matches at 8 bases. CDR1 is SGDLS, CDR2 YYNGEE, per germline. The CDR3 length is 16 residues. With V trimmed by 4 bases and J by 0 bases, 9 bases remained unmatched. DNA for the CDR3: TGTGCCAGCAGCCCCGGGGGGGAATGGGGCTCCTACGAGCAGTACTTC. Translated: CASSPGGEWGSYEQYF.

This clonotype was counted between two and nine times. This sequence joins TRBV6-1 and TRBJ2-2; D may be TRBD1 or TRBD2 (5 bases each). The V end was cut by 6 bases, the J end by 6 bases, with 17 bases between. The CDR3 is made up of 15 amino acids. In germline, CDR1 is MNHNS, CDR2 SASEGT. The CDR3 here is CASSPEGAGAGELFF. The CDR3 coding sequence is TGTGCCAGCAGCCCTGAAGGGGCCGGGGCCGGGGAGCTGTTTTTT.

The genes are TRBV7-8 and TRBJ2-2, with D hard to call. CDR1 is SGHVS, CDR2 FQNEAQ, per germline. This CDR3 contains 15 residues. The V gene lost 5 bases and the J gene lost 0 bases, with 10 bases spanning the gap. As DNA, the CDR3 is TGTGCCAGCAGCCGTAGCTACTCGAACACCGGGGAGCTGTTTTTT. Encoded protein: CASSRSYSNTGELFF.

V is TRBV30 and J is TRBJ2-1; TRBD1 might be the D (6 bases). V was clipped by 2 bases and J by 8 bases, with 13 bases between them. From germline, CDR1 is GTSNPN and CDR2 SVGIG (reference sequence). This CDR3 is 13 amino acids long. CDR3 DNA sequence: TGTGCCTGGAGTATGCTACAGGGAGATGAGCAGTTCTTC. It translates to CAWSMLQGDEQFF.

The chain uses TRBV5-6 and TRBJ2-5; perhaps TRBD2 as D (6 bases). The germline CDR1 and CDR2 sequences are SGHDT and YYEEEE. V was pared by 1 base and J by 5 bases, with 15 bases between. This CDR3 has 15 residues. The CDR3 loop is CASSLYTGVRETQYF. CDR3 sequence (DNA): TGTGCCAGCAGCTTGTATACGGGAGTGCGGGAGACCCAGTACTTC.

V is TRBV19 and J is TRBJ2-2, with D uncertain. The CDR3 has 14 amino acids. The V gene's germline CDR1 is LNHDA and CDR2 SQIVND (reference sequence). Trimming pared 5 bases from V and 1 base from J, leaving 8 bases between. CDR3 protein: CASSPIRNTGELFF. Here the CDR3 DNA reads TGTGCCAGTAGTCCTATCAGGAACACCGGGGAGCTGTTTTTT.

In its sample, this clonotype was seen a few times. The chain recombines TRBV20-1 with TRBJ2-4; no firm D call. The germline CDR1 and CDR2 sequences are DFQATT and SNEGSKA (reference sequence). This CDR3 is built from 12 residues. Trimming shortened V by 5 bases and J by 5 bases, and 10 bases separated the two germline ends. The CDR3 loop is CSARFVENIQYF. The DNA for the CDR3 is TGCAGTGCTCGATTTGTAGAAAACATTCAGTACTTC.

The V gene is TRBV28, the J gene TRBJ2-5; D perhaps matches TRBD1 (6 bases). The J call could be wrong; TRBJ2-7 is a better fit for the DNA end. The CDR3 spans 17 residues. In germline, CDR1 is MDHEN, CDR2 SYDVKM. CDR3 amino acids: CASSSYDRTLGSYEQYF. The CDR3, as DNA: TGTGCCAGCAGTTCCTACGACAGGACCCTCGGAAGCTACGAGCAGTACTTC.

The rearrangement joins TRBV28 to TRBJ2-5, with 7 bases identical to TRBD2. CDR1 is MDHEN and CDR2 is SYDVKM in the germline V gene. Trimming removed 2 bases from V and 7 bases from J; junction bases left unmatched: 4. This CDR3 is 13 amino acids long. The CDR3 DNA sequence: TGTGCCAGCAGTTTAATTTGGGAGGGGACCCAGTACTTC. Amino acid sequence: CASSLIWEGTQYF.

The chain carries TRBV9 and TRBJ2-7; 10 positions agree with TRBD2. CDR1 SGDLS and CDR2 YYNGEE come from the germline V gene. The V and J ends lost 0 bases and 7 bases, in that order; junction bases with no gene match: 10. The length of the CDR3 is 16 residues. The CDR3 spells CASSVALSSGGGEQYF. The CDR3 DNA follows: TGTGCCAGCAGCGTAGCTCTGTCTAGCGGGGGTGGTGAGCAGTACTTC.